The 7 T cell receptor delta chains given below trace back to one sample, sequenced in a study of γδ T cells in repeated Plasmodium falciparum infection. Gammadelta T cells were flow-sorted from PBMC into Vgamma9/Vdelta2+ and Vdelta2-negative populations for bulk analysis. TCRdb made new clone calls on the multiplex PCR reads using CATT. The sample has roughly 90,000 delta-chain clones; 1.4% are singletons. The sample consisted of gamma-delta T cells from blood. The origin of the receptors is a pool of human donors (malaria-infected and uninfected, not separated).

This clone was observed a handful of times. The protein recorded in TCRdb matches a much larger clone and deviates from this DNA's translation at residue 16, suggesting a read error; the protein here is obtained by translating the DNA. The chain carries TRDV2 and TRDJ2, with D possibly TRDD3 on 5 matching bases. The CDR3 extends over 20 amino acids. Germline V gives CDR1 GEAIGNYY, CDR2 EKD. CDR3 sequence: CACVKREERGIFALTVQLFF. CDR3 in DNA: TGTGCCTGTGTCAAAAGGGAAGAGAGGGGAATCTTCGCTTTGACAGTACAACTCTTCTTT.

There are a few counts of this clone. Translating this DNA gives a protein that differs at residue 6 from the TCRdb one, which belongs to a much larger clone; a read error is likely, and the protein shown is this translation. The rearrangement joins TRDV1 to TRDJ1; no definite D call. TCRdb carries no J gene annotation; the J gene was assigned here by matching the DNA with germline. Trimming removed 4 bases at V and 0 bases at J, with 12 bases between. The CDR3 extends over 15 amino acids. Germline V gives CDR1 TSWWSYY, CDR2 QGS. The CDR3 DNA reads TGTGCTCTTGGGGGCCTCTACACGGACACCGATAAACTCATCTTT. Residues: CALGGLYTDTDKLIF.

This clone was detected a few times. A much bigger clone sits one base away, suggesting this may be a read error. The sample carries other DNA sequences with the same CDR3. The chain has TRDV1 and TRDJ1; 10 bases match TRDD3. The CDR3 runs to 16 residues. CDR1 is TSWWSYY and CDR2 is QGS in the germline V gene. DNA of the CDR3: TGTGCCCTTGCCCTTTCTCCGCGTACTGGGGGATGGAAACTCATCTTT. It encodes CALALSPRTGGWKLIF.

This clone was observed a few times. TCRdb pairs this DNA with a much larger clone's protein that differs at residue 14, likely a read error; the protein shown was translated from the DNA. The V and J genes are TRDV1 and TRDJ1; 8 nucleotides agree with TRDD3. V gave up 1 base and J gave up 4 bases; unmatched junction bases: 17. Per the germline V gene, CDR1 is TSWWSYY and CDR2 is QGS. The CDR3 covers 19 residues. The CDR3: CALGEHPSYWGDHNDKLIF. CDR3 in DNA: TGTGCTCTTGGGGAACACCCCTCCTACTGGGGGGACCACAACGATAAACTCATCTTT.

A word on this clone: Since a far larger clone is one base different, this is likely a read error. This CDR3 is also generated by other DNA sequences in the sample. The rearrangement joins TRDV2 to TRDJ1; D uncertain. TCRdb records no J gene; here it was assigned by comparing the DNA to germline. The germline V gene encodes CDR1 GEAIGNYY and CDR2 EKD. CDR3 size: 23 residues. Written as DNA, the CDR3 is TGTGCCTGCGACACCGGTAAGCCGGTTGGACCTCCGACAGCACCACACAACACCGATAAACTCATCTTT. Its protein is CACDTGKPVGPPTAPHNTDKLIF.

This clone was picked up a small number of times. A far bigger clonotype differs at one base, so this is likely a read error. This CDR3 is also generated by other DNA sequences in the sample. The chain joins TRDV2 to TRDJ1; 11 nucleotides agree with TRDD3. The V gene's germline CDR1 is GEAIGNYY and CDR2 EKD. The CDR3 is 21 amino acids. The chain's CDR3 is CACDTVKASPGGYKETDKLIF. The CDR3 DNA reads as TGTGCCTGTGACACCGTGAAGGCTAGTCCTGGGGGATACAAAGAAACCGATAAACTCATCTTC.

Details on this clone: TCRdb assigns this DNA the protein of a much larger clone, which departs from its translation at residue 7; this likely reflects a read error, and the protein shown comes from translating the DNA. This chain uses TRDV1 with TRDJ1; 10 bases map to TRDD3. The J gene is not listed in TCRdb, so it was assigned here from a DNA match to germline. V lost 3 bases and J lost 2; bases outside the gene matches: 15. Germline V CDR1 and CDR2: TSWWSYY, QGS. The CDR3 extends over 19 amino acids. The CDR3 DNA sequence: TGTGCTCTTGGGGATCCTCCCTCCTACGCCTGGGGGATAACCGATAAACTCATCTTT. Translated: CALGDPPSYAWGITDKLIF.